This T cell receptor (beta chain) was observed in a study of T-cell memory formation after mild COVID-19. About the study: Each donor largely had its own TCR clusters.

TCRdb called the 5' RACE reads again in MiXCR, with one record for every CDR3 protein. The sample lists hundreds of thousands of distinct CDR3 sequences, roughly 15% seen once, with about 22% in the top ten. V was cut by 5 bases and J by 5 bases, with 13 bases left in between. Germline CDR1 MNHEY, CDR2 SMNVEV (reference sequence). This CDR3 contains 14 residues. This clonotype was picked up a small number of times. The clonotype originates from a young man who had mild COVID-19 (a few samples of this study predate the infection). Cell type and time point are not known. The chain joins TRBV27 to TRBJ2-1; possible D gene TRBD2, 5 bases. Sequencing was done on a sample of PBMCs or a T cell subset sorted from them (not recorded which). The CDR3 protein is CASSHTSIHNEQFF. Here the CDR3 DNA reads TGTGCCAGCAGTCATACTAGTATCCACAATGAGCAGTTCTTC.